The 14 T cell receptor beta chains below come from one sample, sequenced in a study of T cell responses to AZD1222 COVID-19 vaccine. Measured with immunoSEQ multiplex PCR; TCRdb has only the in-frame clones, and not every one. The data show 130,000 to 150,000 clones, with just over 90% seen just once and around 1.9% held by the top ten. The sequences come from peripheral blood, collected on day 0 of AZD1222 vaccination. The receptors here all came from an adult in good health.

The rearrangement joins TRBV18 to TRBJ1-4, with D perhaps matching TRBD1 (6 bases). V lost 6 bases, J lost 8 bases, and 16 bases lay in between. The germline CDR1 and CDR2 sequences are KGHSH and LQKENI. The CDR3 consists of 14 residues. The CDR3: CASSPTGLREKLFF. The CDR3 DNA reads TGTGCCAGCTCGCCCACAGGGCTTCGGGAAAAACTGTTTTTT.

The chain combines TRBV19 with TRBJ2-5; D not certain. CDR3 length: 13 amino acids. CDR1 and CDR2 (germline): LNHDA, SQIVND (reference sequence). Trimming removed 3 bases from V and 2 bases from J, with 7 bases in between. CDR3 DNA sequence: TGTGCCAGTAGTATTTCCCTACAAGAGACCCAGTACTTC. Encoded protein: CASSISLQETQYF.

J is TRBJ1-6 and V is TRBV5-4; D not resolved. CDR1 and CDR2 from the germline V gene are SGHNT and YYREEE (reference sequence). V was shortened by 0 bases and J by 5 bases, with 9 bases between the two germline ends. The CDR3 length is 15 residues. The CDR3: CASSLVASNNSPLHF. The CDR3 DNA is TGTGCCAGCAGCTTGGTGGCATCGAATAATTCACCCCTCCACTTT.

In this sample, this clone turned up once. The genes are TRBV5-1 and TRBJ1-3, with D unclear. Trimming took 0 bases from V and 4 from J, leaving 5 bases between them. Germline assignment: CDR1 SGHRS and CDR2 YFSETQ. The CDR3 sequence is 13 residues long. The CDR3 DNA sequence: TGCGCCAGCAGCTTGGAAGTCGGAAACACCATATATTTT. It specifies CASSLEVGNTIYF.

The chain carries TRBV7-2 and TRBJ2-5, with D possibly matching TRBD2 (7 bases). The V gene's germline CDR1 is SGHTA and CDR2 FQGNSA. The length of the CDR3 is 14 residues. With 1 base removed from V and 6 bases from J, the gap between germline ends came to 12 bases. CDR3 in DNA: TGTGCCAGCAGCTTAGAGGGGGGGACGAAGACCCAGTACTTC. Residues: CASSLEGGTKTQYF.

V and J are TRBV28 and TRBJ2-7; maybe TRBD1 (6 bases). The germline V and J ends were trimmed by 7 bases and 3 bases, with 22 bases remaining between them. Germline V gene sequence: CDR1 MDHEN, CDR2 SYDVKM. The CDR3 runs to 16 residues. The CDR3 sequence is CASNSPVGQRRYEQYF. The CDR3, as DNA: TGTGCCAGCAACTCCCCCGTAGGACAGAGACGCTACGAGCAGTACTTC.

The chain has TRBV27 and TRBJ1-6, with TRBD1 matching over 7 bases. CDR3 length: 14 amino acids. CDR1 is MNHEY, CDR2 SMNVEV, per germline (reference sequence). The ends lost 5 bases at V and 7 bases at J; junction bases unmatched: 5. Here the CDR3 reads CASSIGQANSPLHF. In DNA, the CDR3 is TGTGCCAGCAGTATCGGACAGGCAAATTCACCCCTCCACTTT.

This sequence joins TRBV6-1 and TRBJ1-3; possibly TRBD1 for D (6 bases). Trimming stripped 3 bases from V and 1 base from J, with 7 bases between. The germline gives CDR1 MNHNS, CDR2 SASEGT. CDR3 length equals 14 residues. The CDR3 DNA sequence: TGTGCCAGCAGTGAGGGGGCTTCTGGAAACACCATATATTTT. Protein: CASSEGASGNTIYF.

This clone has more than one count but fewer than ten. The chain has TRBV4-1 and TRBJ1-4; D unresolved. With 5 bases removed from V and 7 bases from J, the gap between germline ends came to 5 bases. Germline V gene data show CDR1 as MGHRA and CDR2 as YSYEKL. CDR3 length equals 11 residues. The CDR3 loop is CASSLTEKLFF. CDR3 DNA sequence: TGCGCCAGCAGCTTGACTGAAAAACTGTTTTTT.

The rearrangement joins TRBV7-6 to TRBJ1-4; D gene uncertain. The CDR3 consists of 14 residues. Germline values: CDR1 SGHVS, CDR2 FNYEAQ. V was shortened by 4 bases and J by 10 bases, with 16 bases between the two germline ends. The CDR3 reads CASSSQGRDGKLFF. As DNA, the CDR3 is TGTGCCAGCAGCTCACAAGGGAGGGATGGAAAACTGTTTTTT.

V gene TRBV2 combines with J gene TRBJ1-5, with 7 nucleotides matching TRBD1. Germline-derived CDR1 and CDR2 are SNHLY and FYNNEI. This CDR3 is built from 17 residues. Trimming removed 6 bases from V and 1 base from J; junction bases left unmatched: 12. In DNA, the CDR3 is TGTGCCAGCAGGGGGGTACAGGGGCCCCTGAGCAATCAGCCCCAGCATTTT. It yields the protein CASRGVQGPLSNQPQHF.

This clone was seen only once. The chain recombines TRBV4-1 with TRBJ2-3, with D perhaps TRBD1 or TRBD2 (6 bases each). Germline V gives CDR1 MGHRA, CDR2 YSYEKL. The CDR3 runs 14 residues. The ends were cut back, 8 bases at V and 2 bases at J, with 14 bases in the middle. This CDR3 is CASAGGGPTDTQYF. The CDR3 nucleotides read TGCGCCAGCGCCGGGGGCGGACCCACAGATACGCAGTATTTT.

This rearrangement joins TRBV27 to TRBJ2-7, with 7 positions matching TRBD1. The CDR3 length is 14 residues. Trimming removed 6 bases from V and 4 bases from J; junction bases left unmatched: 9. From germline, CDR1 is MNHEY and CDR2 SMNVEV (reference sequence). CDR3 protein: CASRLQGQQYEQYF. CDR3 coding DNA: TGTGCCAGCAGGTTACAGGGGCAACAATACGAGCAGTACTTC.

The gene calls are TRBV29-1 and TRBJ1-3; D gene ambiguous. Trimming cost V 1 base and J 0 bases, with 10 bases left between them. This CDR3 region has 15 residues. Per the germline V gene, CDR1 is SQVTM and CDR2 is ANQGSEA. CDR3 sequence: CSVEGPGSSGNTIYF. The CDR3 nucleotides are TGCAGCGTTGAAGGTCCAGGCTCCTCTGGAAACACCATATATTTT.